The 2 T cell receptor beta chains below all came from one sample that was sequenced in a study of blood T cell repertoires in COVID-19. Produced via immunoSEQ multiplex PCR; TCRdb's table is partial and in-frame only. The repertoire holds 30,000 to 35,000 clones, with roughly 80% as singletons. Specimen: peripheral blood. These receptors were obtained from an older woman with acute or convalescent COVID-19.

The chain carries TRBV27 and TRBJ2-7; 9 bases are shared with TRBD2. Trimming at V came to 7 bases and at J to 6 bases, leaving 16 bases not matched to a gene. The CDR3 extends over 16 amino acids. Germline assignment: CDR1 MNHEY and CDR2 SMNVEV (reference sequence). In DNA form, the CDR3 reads TGTGCCAGCAACATCCTCGGGACTAGCTCACGGCCCGAGCAGTACTTC. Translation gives CASNILGTSSRPEQYF.

CDR3 coding DNA: TGTGCCAGCAGCTTAATGGTGCAGGGCTCGAGTGGCTACACCTTC. It yields the protein CASSLMVQGSSGYTF. The rearrangement joins TRBV7-8 to TRBJ1-2; tentative D call: TRBD1 (5 bases). The CDR3 is made up of 15 amino acids. Germline lookup yields CDR1 SGHVS and CDR2 FQNEAQ. Trimming left V 2 bases short and J 7 bases short, with 17 bases between.